The T cell receptor beta chain under discussion was sequenced for a study of T cells after yellow fever vaccination. Study-level background: Fractions low in cell number were prepared with SMART-Seq v4 Ultra Low Input.

TCR cDNA, made by 5'RACE template switching, carried an added universal primer site and UMIs. TCRdb redid the calling of the 5' RACE reads with MiXCR, one entry per CDR3 protein. The data contain about 240,000 distinct CDR3 sequences, less than 9% of them singletons. In this sample, this clonotype turned up a few times. Germline assignment: CDR1 SQVTM and CDR2 ANQGSEA. The CDR3 runs to 14 residues. V shed 8 bases, J shed 6 bases, and the junction held 10 bases outside the gene matches. The genes are TRBV29-1 and TRBJ2-1; 10 bases align to TRBD1. The sequencing used CD4+ T cells sorted from PBMCs, collected 15 days after the yellow fever booster vaccination. The origin of this receptor is a man in his thirties or forties who received the YFV17D yellow fever vaccine. The CDR3 sequence is CSSSDRGPFNEQFF. The CDR3 DNA reads as TGCAGCTCAAGTGACAGGGGGCCCTTCAATGAGCAGTTCTTC.